A selection of T cell receptor beta chains follows, all from one sample in a study of blood T cells in healthy people across ages. A single record per CDR3 protein comes from TCRdb applying MiXCR to the 5' RACE reads. This sample carries some 1,800,000 distinct CDR3 sequences, approximately 39% of them seen once, and the ten largest clones take 20% to 25%. Sample: blood. The receptors derive from a human donor in good health. Both conserved end residues are part of each CDR3. A D gene is named only where the DNA matches it firmly. A clone size is listed for some rows: how often the clone was seen (once, few, many), or a class if it is expanded.

cdr3_nt cdr3_aa clone_size v_call d_call j_call
TGCAGCGTTCCCGTGATGGATACGCAGTATTTT CSVPVMDTQYF few TRBV29-1 . TRBJ2-3
TGTGCCAGCACTTACGGGCTTGACTATGGCTACACCTTC CASTYGLDYGYTF . TRBV5-5 . TRBJ1-2
TGTGCCAGCAGCTTAGAAATACGGACAGGGGATGGCTACACCTTC CASSLEIRTGDGYTF . TRBV7-2 TRBD1 TRBJ1-2
TGTGCCAGCAGCGCCTTGGGCGGGGAAGAGACCCAGTACTTC CASSALGGEETQYF few TRBV7-2 . TRBJ2-5
TGTGCCAGCAGGCGGGACTCCCGCGTAGACGAGCAGTACTTC CASRRDSRVDEQYF few TRBV5-4 . TRBJ2-7
TGTGCCAGCAGTTGGACTAGCGGGGACTGGGGCACAGATACGCAGTATTTT CASSWTSGDWGTDTQYF . TRBV6-5 TRBD2 TRBJ2-3
TGTGCCAGCAGCCAAGAGTTGCTGGGACAGATAGCTTATGGCTACACCTTC CASSQELLGQIAYGYTF few TRBV4-2 TRBD1 TRBJ1-2
TGTGCCAGCAGCTTCTTACAGGGGACACCCCTCCACTTT CASSFLQGTPLHF . TRBV5-6 TRBD1 TRBJ1-6
TGTGCCAGCAGCTTGACAGGGTATAATGAAAAACTGTTTTTT CASSLTGYNEKLFF . TRBV7-9 TRBD1 TRBJ1-4
TGTGCCAGCAGTAGCCGGTCTTTTTTCTACGAGCAGTACTTC CASSSRSFFYEQYF . TRBV27 . TRBJ2-7
TGTGCCAGCAGTTTCGGATCTATAACTAACACTGAAGCTTTCTTT CASSFGSITNTEAFF once TRBV6-5 . TRBJ1-1
TGTGCCAGCAGTTTAGAGGCCTCCCTCCTTAGCTCCTACGAGCAGTACTTC CASSLEASLLSSYEQYF . TRBV12-3/TRBV12-4 . TRBJ2-7
TGCAGTGCCCTCAACCGCCGGGACAGGTCTTTCAATGAGCAGTTCTTC CSALNRRDRSFNEQFF . TRBV20-1 TRBD1 TRBJ2-1
TGCGCCAGCAGCCAAGATACATCCAGGGGGCTGTACGAGCAGTACTTC CASSQDTSRGLYEQYF . TRBV4-3 TRBD1 TRBJ2-7
TGCAGTGCTCCACCCCGGGACAGGGGACGGACTGAAGCTTTCTTT CSAPPRDRGRTEAFF . TRBV20-1 TRBD1 TRBJ1-1
TGCGCCAGCAGCCAAGGTAGACGCGGCGAGACCCAGTACTTC CASSQGRRGETQYF few TRBV4-3 . TRBJ2-5
TGTGCCAGCAGTCCCCTGTCTAGCGGGGCCTACAATGAGCAGTTCTTC CASSPLSSGAYNEQFF many TRBV6-2/TRBV6-3 TRBD2 TRBJ2-1
TGCAGTGCTAGAGATCAGACTAGAATCCTGGATACGCAGTATTTT CSARDQTRILDTQYF . TRBV20-1 . TRBJ2-3
TGTGCCAGCAGTTACTCAGGATCCATGAACACTGAAGCTTTCTTT CASSYSGSMNTEAFF . TRBV6-5 . TRBJ1-1
TGTGCCACCAGCAGGACAGGGAGCGGTAACTATGGCTACACCTTC CATSRTGSGNYGYTF . TRBV15 TRBD1 TRBJ1-2
TGTGCCACCAGCAGAGATGGTGGGACACCCGCTCGGCCCCAGCATTTT CATSRDGGTPARPQHF . TRBV15 . TRBJ1-5
TGTGCCATCCGGACAGGGGGTATAAACTATGGCTACACCTTC CAIRTGGINYGYTF . TRBV12-3/TRBV12-4 TRBD1 TRBJ1-2
TGTGCCAGCAGCATGACAACAATTAGCCGTGAGCAGTACTTC CASSMTTISREQYF . TRBV7-9 . TRBJ2-5
TGTGCCAGCAGCCAACAGCCGGGCCTGACGGGAGATACGCAGTATTTT CASSQQPGLTGDTQYF few TRBV11-2 . TRBJ2-3
TGCGCCAGCAGTTGGACTAGCGCGGCTTACAATGAGCAGTTCTTC CASSWTSAAYNEQFF . TRBV5-1 TRBD2 TRBJ2-1
TGTGCCAGCAGCTTTGATAGGGATTCCTACAATGAGCAGTTCTTC CASSFDRDSYNEQFF . TRBV7-2 . TRBJ2-1
TGTGCCAGCAGTACGAGCGGAAGCGCCTACAATGGGCAGTTCTTC CASSTSGSAYNGQFF . TRBV12-3/TRBV12-4 . TRBJ2-1
TGTGCCACCAGTGATGAAACCCGGGACAGAAATGAGCAGTTCTTC CATSDETRDRNEQFF . TRBV24-1 TRBD1 TRBJ2-1
TGTGCCAGCAGCTGGCGGACTCGGTTAGCGGGAAGCACAGATACGCAGTATTTT CASSWRTRLAGSTDTQYF . TRBV7-2 TRBD2 TRBJ2-3
TGTGCCAGCAGCTTTCCCGGGAGACTAGCGGGGGGGCCGAGGGAGACCCAGTACTTC CASSFPGRLAGGPRETQYF . TRBV7-2 TRBD2 TRBJ2-5
TGTGCCAGCAGCCAGGGCGCCTATAATTCACCCCTCCACTTT CASSQGAYNSPLHF . TRBV7-9 . TRBJ1-6
TGCAGCGTTGGAGCCAGGGCTGACTATGGCTACACCTTC CSVGARADYGYTF few TRBV29-1 . TRBJ1-2
TGCGCCAGCAGCTTGGGTCCATCTTCGGGGGAGCAGTACTTC CASSLGPSSGEQYF . TRBV5-1 . TRBJ2-7
TGTGCCAGCACCTCTAAGGGACAGGGAAACTATGGCTACACCTTC CASTSKGQGNYGYTF few TRBV7-2 TRBD1 TRBJ1-2
TGTGCCAGCAGTGACCTCTCAGGGAAGAACACTGAAGCTTTCTTT CASSDLSGKNTEAFF few TRBV6-2/TRBV6-3 . TRBJ1-1
TGTGCCAGCAGCTCGACAGGGAGCGGTGAGCAGTTCTTC CASSSTGSGEQFF . TRBV11-3 TRBD1 TRBJ2-1
TGCGCCAGCAGCCATTTGCAGGGGAATCAGCCCCAGCATTTT CASSHLQGNQPQHF . TRBV4-1 . TRBJ1-5
TGCAGTGCTAGACCTGGGACTAGCGGGTCCTACGAGCAGTACTTC CSARPGTSGSYEQYF few TRBV20-1 TRBD2 TRBJ2-7
TGTGCCAGCAGCCGTCGGGAAAAACTGTTTTTT CASSRREKLFF many TRBV28 . TRBJ1-4
TGTGCCAGCAGTTTAAACAGGGTAATTGACATTCAGTACTTC CASSLNRVIDIQYF . TRBV28 . TRBJ2-4
TGTGCCAGCAGCCCGGAGGGGCCCCAGCATTTT CASSPEGPQHF . TRBV2 . TRBJ1-5
TGTGCCAGCAGTGAAAACAGGCCCTTCACAGATACGCAGTATTTT CASSENRPFTDTQYF . TRBV2 . TRBJ2-3
TGTGCCAGCAGCCCAGTAATTGGTTCACCCCTCCACTTT CASSPVIGSPLHF . TRBV3-1 . TRBJ1-6
TGCGCCAGCAGCCAAGTTCCCGGCGGGGGATACGGGGCCAACGTCCTGACTTTC CASSQVPGGGYGANVLTF few TRBV4-3 TRBD2 TRBJ2-6
TGTGCCAGCAGCCGGATCCATGCAACTAATGAAAAACTGTTTTTT CASSRIHATNEKLFF . TRBV4-2 . TRBJ1-4
TGCAGTGCTAGACAGGGTCCCTCCGACGAGCAGTACTTC CSARQGPSDEQYF . TRBV20-1 . TRBJ2-7
TGTGCCAGCAGCATACAGACAGGGTTCACTGAAGCTTTCTTT CASSIQTGFTEAFF . TRBV7-2 TRBD1 TRBJ1-1
TGTGCCAGCAGCCTTAGCGGGGGGGCCAAGGAAAGACTGTTTTTT CASSLSGGAKERLFF . TRBV7-6 . TRBJ1-4
TGTGCCAGCAGTTTCGATATGGGACACTTAGAGACCCAGTACTTC CASSFDMGHLETQYF few TRBV6-2/TRBV6-3 . TRBJ2-5
TGCGCCAGCAGCCTCATCCCGGAGGACGAGCAGTACTTC CASSLIPEDEQYF . TRBV5-1 . TRBJ2-7
TGCAGTGCTAGAGAAGTAGCGGGGGGGGGAGAGACCCAGTACTTC CSAREVAGGGETQYF many TRBV20-1 TRBD2 TRBJ2-5
TGTGCCATCAGGGGGGGACTAGCGAACCAAGAGACCCAGTACTTC CAIRGGLANQETQYF . TRBV10-3 TRBD2 TRBJ2-5
TGTGCCAGCAGTTTCCTTTGGGGACTAGGTTTGATTGGTGAGCAGTTCTTC CASSFLWGLGLIGEQFF . TRBV27 TRBD2 TRBJ2-1